Each of the 32 T cell receptor beta chains below was sequenced from the same sample in a study of cytomegalovirus exposure and HLA in healthy donors. This PCR relied on a set of 60 Vbeta primers and 13 Jbeta primers. Method: immunoSEQ multiplex PCR; TCRdb's copy keeps in-frame clones and lacks some. The table has about 180,000 clones, about 80% seen once. The material sequenced was PBMCs. All receptors come from a man aged 40-49 years in good health and CMV-seropositive.

V is TRBV2 and J is TRBJ2-7; a weak D match, TRBD1 (5 bases). Germline loops: CDR1 SNHLY, CDR2 FYNNEI. This CDR3 has 19 residues. Trimming took off 7 bases at V and 0 bases at J, with 28 bases between the two ends. The CDR3 loop is CASKSWAGLGWPDSYEQYF. Here the CDR3 DNA reads TGTGCCAGCAAGAGCTGGGCAGGGTTAGGCTGGCCTGACTCCTACGAGCAGTACTTC.

This clone has a handful of counts. The chain has TRBV28 and TRBJ2-5; D perhaps matches TRBD2 (6 bases). The J call could be wrong; TRBJ2-7 is a better fit for the DNA end. The CDR3 covers 19 residues. CDR1 is MDHEN and CDR2 is SYDVKM in the germline V gene. The CDR3 is CASSPLSGGSLRTSHEQYF. Here the CDR3 DNA reads TGTGCCAGCAGCCCTCTAAGTGGGGGGAGTCTAAGAACATCCCACGAGCAGTACTTC.

The genes are TRBV5-1 and TRBJ2-7, with 9 positions matching TRBD2. V shed 2 bases, J shed 3 bases, and the junction held 6 bases outside the gene matches. This CDR3 contains 15 residues. Germline V gene sequence: CDR1 SGHRS, CDR2 YFSETQ. The CDR3 DNA is TGCGCCAGCAGCTTCACCGGGACTAGCAGCTACGAGCAGTACTTC. It specifies CASSFTGTSSYEQYF.

J is TRBJ2-2 and V is TRBV25-1, with 14 bases lining up with TRBD2. The CDR3 runs to 16 residues. The germline V gene has CDR1 MGHDK and CDR2 SYGVNS. V lost 7 bases, J lost 5 bases, and 6 bases stayed unmatched. CDR3: CASTGTSGSWTGELFF. The CDR3 DNA reads TGTGCCAGCACTGGGACTAGCGGGAGTTGGACCGGGGAGCTGTTTTTT.

The J gene is TRBJ2-1, the V gene TRBV4-2, with TRBD2 matching 7 bases. J was trimmed by 8 bases and V by 1 base; bases with no gene match: 14. CDR3 length: 17 amino acids. Germline lookup yields CDR1 LGHNA and CDR2 YNFKEQ. CDR3 residues: CASSQGWGGSILDEQFF. The CDR3 nucleotides are TGTGCCAGCAGCCAAGGATGGGGCGGGAGTATTTTAGATGAGCAGTTCTTC.

The chain recombines TRBV5-4 with TRBJ1-5; 11 bases line up with TRBD1. The CDR3 covers 16 residues. Germline CDR1 is SGHNT and CDR2 is YYREEE (reference sequence). V dropped 4 bases and J dropped 7; count of bases not matched to a gene: 10. The CDR3 spells CASSPRPGTGGQPQHF. The CDR3 DNA reads TGTGCCAGCAGCCCTCGCCCCGGGACAGGGGGACAGCCCCAGCATTTT.

The chain employs TRBV27 and TRBJ2-1; D might be TRBD1 (5 bases). Per the germline V gene, CDR1 is MNHEY and CDR2 is SMNVEV (reference sequence). The CDR3 is made up of 14 amino acids. V lost 4 bases and J lost 3, with 10 bases in between. The CDR3 protein is CASSSRQIYNEQFF. The CDR3 DNA reads as TGTGCCAGCAGTTCCAGACAGATCTACAATGAGCAGTTCTTC.

This clone was found once. The rearrangement links TRBV11-3 to TRBJ2-2; D is unclear. The germline gives CDR1 SGHNT, CDR2 YENEEA. This CDR3 is built from 14 residues. Between the trimmed V and J ends, which lost 3 bases and 7 bases, there was a span of 12 bases. The DNA of the CDR3 is TGTGCCAGCAGCTTGAGCCCCGGTATCGGGGAGCTGTTTTTT. This translates into CASSLSPGIGELFF. Drawing the rest from reference TRBV11-3 and TRBJ2-2, the complete variable domain is EAGVVQSPRYKIIEKKQPVAFWCNPISGHNTLYWYLQNLGQGPELLIRYENEEAVDDSQLPKDRFSAERLKGVDSTLKIQPAELGDSAVYLCASSLSPGIGELFFGEGSRLTVL.

The chain couples TRBV6-6 to TRBJ1-4, with D perhaps TRBD1 (6 bases). Deletions cut 6 bases from V and 3 bases from J, with 14 bases between. Looked up from germline, CDR1 is MNHNY and CDR2 is SVGAGI (reference sequence). This CDR3 is 15 amino acids long. The CDR3 loop is CASRMPGDPNEKLFF. For the CDR3, the DNA is TGTGCCAGCAGGATGCCAGGGGACCCTAATGAAAAACTGTTTTTT.

V is TRBV5-4 and J is TRBJ2-2; D is possibly TRBD1 (5 bases). Trimming took 2 bases from V and 3 from J, leaving 14 bases between them. The germline gives CDR1 SGHNT, CDR2 YYREEE (reference sequence). CDR3 length: 16 residues. In nucleotides, the CDR3 is TGTGCCAGCAGCTTAGGGAAGGGGCGGCACACCGGGGAGCTGTTTTTT. Its translation: CASSLGKGRHTGELFF.

The V gene is TRBV6-5, the J gene TRBJ2-5; 13 nucleotides match TRBD2. Germline CDR1 reads MNHEY; CDR2 reads SVGAGI. Trimming removed 4 bases from V and 11 bases from J; junction bases left unmatched: 10. This CDR3 is 15 amino acids long. The CDR3: CASSSPGTSGIGQYF. Written as DNA, the CDR3 is TGTGCCAGCAGTTCCCCCGGGACTAGCGGGATTGGGCAGTACTTC.

V gene TRBV5-1 combines with J gene TRBJ1-3, with D possibly matching TRBD1 (5 bases). Trimming pared 0 bases from V and 0 bases from J, leaving 13 bases between. This CDR3 has 17 residues. Germline values: CDR1 SGHRS, CDR2 YFSETQ. The CDR3 sequence is CASSLERGSSSGNTIYF. The DNA for the CDR3 is TGCGCCAGCAGCTTGGAAAGGGGATCCAGCTCTGGAAACACCATATATTTT.

This clone appeared once. V gene TRBV27 combines with J gene TRBJ2-6; weak D call: TRBD1 (7 bases). V lost 4 bases and J 2 bases, leaving 9 bases between the germline ends. Germline V gives CDR1 MNHEY, CDR2 SMNVEV (reference sequence). The CDR3 has 15 amino acids. The CDR3 sequence: CASSSRGAGANVLTF. The CDR3 region has the DNA TGTGCCAGCAGTTCCAGGGGGGCTGGGGCCAACGTCCTGACTTTC.

This clone was observed a few times. The J gene is TRBJ2-7, the V gene TRBV10-2; D gene uncertain. The CDR3 covers 13 residues. Per germline, CDR1 WSHSY and CDR2 SAAADI. V was cut by 4 bases and J by 1 base, with 8 bases left in between. CDR3 coding DNA: TGCGCCAGCAGTGTGGTCAGTTCCTACGAGCAGTACTTC. It is translated as CASSVVSSYEQYF.

The J gene is TRBJ2-3, the V gene TRBV19; 10 bases are a match to TRBD1. Germline V gives CDR1 LNHDA, CDR2 SQIVND (reference sequence). CDR3 length: 15 amino acids. Trimming took 5 bases from V and 4 from J; bases not matched to a gene: 6. The CDR3 bases are TGTGCCAGTAGTGCGCGGACAGGGGGTGCAGATACGCAGTATTTT. It translates to CASSARTGGADTQYF.

The chain links TRBV15 to TRBJ1-4, with TRBD1 matching over 11 bases. The CDR3 sequence is 21 residues long. Germline CDR1 reads LNHNV; CDR2 reads YYDKDF (reference sequence). With V trimmed by 3 bases and J by 2 bases, 17 bases remained unmatched. CDR3 DNA sequence: TGTGCCACCAGCAGGGAACTTTTAGGGACAGGGGGTAGGCGGACTAATGAAAAACTGTTTTTT. Residues: CATSRELLGTGGRRTNEKLFF.

The chain couples TRBV5-1 to TRBJ2-1, with D unclear. Per germline, CDR1 SGHRS and CDR2 YFSETQ. Deletions cut 4 bases from V and 0 bases from J, with 14 bases between. There are 16 residues in the CDR3. The DNA of the CDR3 is TGCGCCAGCAGCGAACCCTCGGCTAGCTCCTACAATGAGCAGTTCTTC. Amino acids: CASSEPSASSYNEQFF.

This rearrangement joins TRBV28 to TRBJ2-7; 13 bases are a match to TRBD2. With 5 bases clipped from V and 3 bases from J, the junction kept 7 bases outside the gene matches. The CDR3 has 16 amino acids. Germline V gene lookup returns CDR1 MDHEN and CDR2 SYDVKM. CDR3 loop: CASSHQTSGRNYEQYF. For the CDR3, the DNA is TGTGCCAGCAGTCACCAGACTAGCGGGAGGAACTACGAGCAGTACTTC.

The chain is built from TRBV6-1 and TRBJ1-4; maybe TRBD1 (6 bases). The CDR3 spans 16 residues. Germline CDR1 reads MNHNS; CDR2 reads SASEGT. V was trimmed by 3 bases and J by 4 bases, leaving 15 bases between them. The CDR3 sequence: CASSDLSDSRNEKLFF. In DNA, the CDR3 is TGTGCCAGCAGTGACCTTTCGGACAGCCGTAATGAAAAACTGTTTTTT.

This chain connects TRBV27 to TRBJ1-6; TRBD1 matches at 9 bases. V shed 5 bases and J 8 bases; nucleotides not matched to a gene: 7. The CDR3 length is 15 residues. Germline V gene sequence: CDR1 MNHEY, CDR2 SMNVEV (reference sequence). The CDR3 here is CASSKDRGIYSPLHF. CDR3 nucleotides: TGTGCCAGCAGTAAAGACAGGGGGATCTATTCACCCCTCCACTTT.

The CDR3 DNA reads as TGTGCCAGTAGTATAGCCCAGGGACAGGGCAACGAGCAGTACTTC. This sequence encodes CASSIAQGQGNEQYF. V usage is TRBV19 and J usage is TRBJ2-7; 9 positions match TRBD1. V dropped 1 base and J dropped 5; count of bases not matched to a gene: 6. In germline, CDR1 is LNHDA, CDR2 SQIVND (reference sequence). The CDR3 is made up of 15 amino acids.

The rearrangement joins TRBV7-9 to TRBJ2-7; 7 nucleotides line up with TRBD1. The V segment lost 2 bases and the J segment 3 bases; nucleotides outside the gene matches: 4. The CDR3 runs to 14 residues. CDR1 and CDR2 from the germline V gene are SEHNR and FQNEAQ (reference sequence). The CDR3 spells CASSLFGTVYEQYF. The CDR3 nucleotides read TGTGCCAGCAGCTTATTTGGGACAGTCTACGAGCAGTACTTC.

This clone was seen a handful of times. This rearrangement joins TRBV19 to TRBJ2-3; 9 nucleotides match TRBD1. The junction had 9 bases not matched to a gene; V was cut back by 5 bases and J by 3 bases. The V gene's germline CDR1 is LNHDA and CDR2 SQIVND (reference sequence). The CDR3 length is 16 residues. The CDR3 region has the DNA TGTGCCAGTAGTGCCGGCCGGGACAGGGCAACAGATACGCAGTATTTT. It codes for CASSAGRDRATDTQYF.

The gene calls are TRBV6-5 and TRBJ2-3; D unclear. The germline V and J ends were trimmed by 6 bases and 4 bases, with 8 bases remaining between them. Germline V CDR1 and CDR2: MNHEY, SVGAGI. The CDR3 is 12 residues long. CDR3 region: CASSSGADTQYF. CDR3 DNA sequence: TGTGCCAGCAGCTCCGGAGCAGATACGCAGTATTTT.

This clone was counted a few times. This rearrangement joins TRBV5-1 to TRBJ2-1; TRBD2 aligns across 12 bases. The CDR3 sequence is 16 residues long. Trimming cost V 4 bases and J 1 base; bases outside gene matches: 3. Germline V CDR1 and CDR2: SGHRS, YFSETQ. CDR3 in amino acids: CASSQTSGSSYNEQFF. The CDR3 DNA sequence: TGCGCCAGCAGCCAGACTAGCGGGAGTTCCTACAATGAGCAGTTCTTC.

Only a few counts were recorded for this clone. The rearrangement links TRBV5-1 to TRBJ2-5; 11 bases match TRBD1. Germline V gene data show CDR1 as SGHRS and CDR2 as YFSETQ. V shed 6 bases and J 4 bases; nucleotides not matched to a gene: 8. The CDR3 covers 15 residues. The CDR3 DNA is TGCGCCAGCACCGGGACAGGGGGGTTGGGAGAGACCCAGTACTTC. As protein: CASTGTGGLGETQYF.

The chain is built from TRBV27 and TRBJ2-1, with 7 bases that match TRBD2. The CDR3 has 13 amino acids. Trimming cost V 0 bases and J 13 bases; bases outside gene matches: 6. Germline V CDR1 and CDR2: MNHEY, SMNVEV (reference sequence). The CDR3 DNA reads as TGTGCCAGCAGTTTATCGGGGGGAGGGCCTCAGTTCTTC. Amino acid sequence: CASSLSGGGPQFF.

This chain links TRBV5-1 with TRBJ2-5; 7 nucleotides align to TRBD1. Germline V gene data show CDR1 as SGHRS and CDR2 as YFSETQ. The V gene end was trimmed by 4 bases and the J gene end by 3 bases; junction bases not matched to a gene: 6. This CDR3 has 14 amino acids. This chain's CDR3 is CASSLWTGKETQYF. Here the CDR3 DNA reads TGCGCCAGCAGCCTCTGGACAGGCAAAGAGACCCAGTACTTC.

As for this clone: At one boundary the junction diverges from the germline segment, which might be a read error. Additional DNA sequences in this sample encode the identical CDR3. This rearrangement joins TRBV5-1 to TRBJ1-2; D call uncertain. This CDR3 comprises 12 residues. Germline CDR1 SGHRS, CDR2 YFSETQ. For the CDR3, the DNA is TGCGCCAGCAGTTTGGGCGACTATGGCTACACCTTC. Its translation: CASSLGDYGYTF.

The chain employs TRBV28 and TRBJ1-4; D gene ambiguous. V was cut by 10 bases and J by 8 bases, with 8 bases left in between. This CDR3 comprises 10 residues. The germline gives CDR1 MDHEN, CDR2 SYDVKM. The CDR3 region is CATQSEKLFF. Here the CDR3 DNA reads TGTGCCACCCAAAGCGAAAAACTGTTTTTT.

The chain recombines TRBV5-1 with TRBJ2-7; no firm D call. Germline CDR1 is SGHRS and CDR2 is YFSETQ. The CDR3 consists of 13 residues. The V gene lost 5 bases and the J gene lost 3 bases, with 12 bases spanning the gap. The CDR3 protein is CASRFLQNYEQYF. The CDR3 nucleotides read TGCGCCAGCAGGTTCTTACAGAACTACGAGCAGTACTTC.

The V call is TRBV5-4, the J call TRBJ2-7; 11 bases line up with TRBD1. Per germline, CDR1 SGHNT and CDR2 YYREEE (reference sequence). The CDR3 extends over 15 amino acids. The ends lost 3 bases at V and 7 bases at J; junction bases unmatched: 9. The CDR3, as DNA: TGTGCCAGCAGCTCCACGGGGGGACAGGGGGGTGAGCAGTACTTC. Protein sequence: CASSSTGGQGGEQYF.